Listed below are T cell receptor beta chains from one sample, sequenced in a study of blood T cell repertoires in COVID-19. Assay: immunoSEQ multiplex PCR; the TCRdb copy retains only in-frame clones and omits some. The sample shows tens of thousands of clones, around 92% of them seen only once. Sample: peripheral blood. The receptors here all came from a human donor in a cohort sampled during active COVID-19. The CDR3 runs from the conserved cysteine through the conserved F or W. Fields, in order: clone size, D gene, V gene, J gene, CDR3 protein, CDR3 DNA. A D gene is named only where the DNA matches it firmly. Clone size is shown for a subset of rows, as once, few, many or a class of expanded clone.

>-|-|TRBV7-8|TRBJ1-2
CASSPGTASLLGGYTF
TGTGCCAGCAGCCCCGGGACTGCTAGCTTACTTGGTGGCTACACCTTC
>once|-|TRBV11-2|TRBJ1-6
CASSLGRGYNSPLHF
TGTGCCAGCAGCTTAGGACGGGGGTATAATTCACCCCTCCACTTT
>-|-|TRBV6-4|TRBJ2-5
CARRERKRLETQYF
TGTGCCAGACGAGAGCGGAAACGCCTAGAGACCCAGTACTTC
>-|-|TRBV11-2|TRBJ2-3
CASSFGDTQYF
TGTGCCAGCAGCTTCGGGGATACGCAGTATTTT
>-|-|TRBV29-1|TRBJ2-3
CSVEGLRGLDTQYF
TGCAGCGTTGAAGGGTTGCGGGGTTTAGATACGCAGTATTTT
>-|TRBD1|TRBV6-5|TRBJ2-3
CASRTGATDTQYF
TGTGCCAGCCGGACAGGGGCCACAGATACGCAGTATTTT
>few|TRBD1|TRBV2|TRBJ1-5
CASSEEGQGWIQPQHF
TGTGCCAGCAGTGAAGAGGGACAGGGCTGGATTCAGCCCCAGCATTTT
>-|-|TRBV11-2|TRBJ2-3
CASSLGAFTDTQYF
TGTGCCAGCAGCTTAGGCGCGTTCACAGATACGCAGTATTTT
>-|-|TRBV5-1|TRBJ2-3
CASSLAAADTQYF
TGCGCCAGCAGCTTGGCCGCGGCAGATACGCAGTATTTT
>-|-|TRBV9|TRBJ2-7
CASSVGLSYEQYF
TGTGCCAGCAGCGTAGGACTGTCCTACGAGCAGTACTTC
>-|-|TRBV7-9|TRBJ1-1
CASSFSDTEAFF
TGTGCCAGCAGCTTCAGCGACACTGAAGCTTTCTTT
>-|-|TRBV7-9|TRBJ2-7
CASSFVSSYEQYF
TGTGCCAGCAGCTTTGTCAGTTCCTACGAGCAGTACTTC
>-|TRBD2|TRBV6-5|TRBJ2-1
CASNSKGLAGDEQFF
TGTGCCAGCAACAGCAAAGGACTAGCGGGAGATGAGCAGTTCTTC
>-|TRBD2|TRBV3-1/TRBV3-2|TRBJ2-5
CASSQDSSGITETQYF
TGTGCCAGCAGCCAAGATTCTAGCGGCATTACAGAGACCCAGTACTTC
>-|-|TRBV15|TRBJ2-7
CATSSRVRDTLYEQYF
TGTGCCACCAGCAGTCGCGTCCGGGACACCCTCTACGAGCAGTACTTC
>-|-|TRBV20-1|TRBJ2-3
CSASRGAETQYF
TGCAGTGCTAGTAGGGGCGCCGAAACGCAGTATTTT
>-|TRBD1|TRBV7-9|TRBJ1-2
CASSSRDRAYGYTF
TGTGCCAGCAGCTCCCGGGACAGGGCCTATGGCTACACCTTC
>-|TRBD2|TRBV19|TRBJ2-7
CASSTKATGGVFEQYF
TGTGCCAGTAGTACGAAAGCCACGGGGGGGGTCTTCGAGCAGTACTTC
>-|TRBD1|TRBV27|TRBJ2-7
CASRGQGRIHEQYF
TGTGCCAGCAGAGGACAGGGGAGGATCCACGAGCAGTACTTC
>-|TRBD2|TRBV29-1|TRBJ2-1
CSAVTSGRSYNEQFF
TGCAGCGCCGTGACTAGCGGGAGATCCTACAATGAGCAGTTCTTC
>-|TRBD2|TRBV6-2/TRBV6-3|TRBJ2-5
CASSSLLAGGVKTQYF
TGTGCCAGCAGTTCCCTACTAGCGGGGGGTGTAAAGACCCAGTACTTC
>-|TRBD1|TRBV28|TRBJ2-2
CASRHTGTGGSGGELFF
TGTGCCAGCAGACACACCGGGACAGGGGGCTCGGGCGGGGAGCTGTTTTTT
>-|TRBD2|TRBV5-4|TRBJ2-1
CASSINLAGGDNEQFF
TGTGCCAGCAGCATAAATTTAGCGGGGGGGGACAATGAGCAGTTCTTC
>-|TRBD2|TRBV18|TRBJ2-1
CASSPQGGANEQFF
TGTGCCAGCTCACCACAGGGAGGGGCTAACGAGCAGTTCTTC
>-|-|TRBV5-1|TRBJ1-2
CASSLGGRDGYTF
TGCGCCAGCAGCTTGGGGGGGCGAGACGGCTACACCTTC
>-|TRBD2|TRBV19|TRBJ2-7
CASSIWPGGSSYEQYF
TGTGCCAGTAGTATCTGGCCGGGGGGATCGTCCTACGAGCAGTACTTC
>-|-|TRBV5-1|TRBJ2-7
CASSLGLVLGLAGQYF
TGCGCCAGCAGCTTGGGTCTGGTTTTGGGGCTGGCTGGGCAGTACTTC
>-|TRBD1|TRBV6-6|TRBJ1-4
CASYRGNEKLFF
TGTGCCAGTTACAGGGGTAACGAAAAACTGTTTTTT
>-|TRBD1|TRBV6-5|TRBJ1-1
CASNPRGTGNTEAFF
TGTGCCAGCAACCCGCGGGGGACAGGGAACACTGAAGCTTTCTTT
>-|-|TRBV5-6|TRBJ1-2
CASSLATNYGYTF
TGTGCCAGCAGCTTGGCTACCAACTATGGCTACACCTTC
>-|TRBD1|TRBV28|TRBJ1-1
CASSFQGGGEAFF
TGTGCCAGCAGTTTTCAAGGGGGCGGTGAAGCTTTCTTT
>few|TRBD2|TRBV10-3|TRBJ2-5
CAISEESGGAPETQYF
TGTGCCATCAGTGAAGAGAGCGGGGGGGCCCCAGAGACCCAGTACTTC
>-|TRBD1|TRBV27|TRBJ1-1
CASSPSVGQVAAEAFF
TGTGCCAGCAGCCCCAGTGTGGGACAGGTTGCGGCTGAAGCTTTCTTT
>-|TRBD1|TRBV10-2|TRBJ1-6
CASWTGVKSPLHF
TGCGCCAGCTGGACAGGGGTTAAATCACCCCTCCACTTT
>-|-|TRBV18|TRBJ2-7
CASSPQGGYEQYF
TGTGCCAGCTCACCTCAAGGCGGATACGAGCAGTACTTC
>-|-|TRBV2|TRBJ2-3
CASSGRSSTDTQYF
TGTGCCAGCAGTGGGCGGAGTAGCACAGATACGCAGTATTTT
>-|TRBD1|TRBV2|TRBJ2-1
CASSEDRGSYNEQFF
TGTGCCAGCAGTGAAGACAGGGGATCCTACAATGAGCAGTTCTTC
>-|-|TRBV7-3|TRBJ1-2
CASSLTPTTDAANYGYTF
TGTGCCAGCAGCTTAACCCCAACTACTGACGCTGCTAACTATGGCTACACCTTC
>-|-|TRBV2|TRBJ2-5
CASSGPSREETQYF
TGTGCCAGCAGTGGACCCAGCCGGGAAGAGACCCAGTACTTC
>-|-|TRBV2|TRBJ2-3
CAGGARTDTQYF
TGTGCGGGGGGGGCCCGCACAGATACGCAGTATTTT
>-|TRBD1|TRBV7-2|TRBJ2-3
CASSRQGDDTQYF
TGTGCCAGCAGCCGACAGGGGGACGATACGCAGTATTTT
>-|TRBD2|TRBV2|TRBJ2-2
CASSGTGRGNTGELFF
TGTGCCAGCAGTGGGACCGGGAGGGGAAACACCGGGGAGCTGTTTTTT
>-|-|TRBV12-3/TRBV12-4|TRBJ1-1
CASSAGQSDAFF
TGTGCCAGCAGTGCCGGACAGTCTGACGCTTTCTTT
>once|-|TRBV9|TRBJ1-1
CASSVGQVNTEAFF
TGTGCCAGCAGCGTAGGGCAGGTGAACACTGAAGCTTTCTTT
>-|TRBD2|TRBV14|TRBJ2-1
CASSLVAAGEIYNEQFF
TGTGCCAGCAGCCTTGTTGCGGCGGGAGAGATCTACAATGAGCAGTTCTTC
>-|TRBD1|TRBV11-2|TRBJ2-7
CASSLDNQGAGYEQYF
TGTGCCAGCAGCTTAGATAACCAGGGGGCCGGCTACGAGCAGTACTTC